Listed below are T cell receptor beta chains from one sample, sequenced in a study of blood T cell repertoires in COVID-19. Clones were read by immunoSEQ multiplex PCR, and TCRdb kept only the in-frame ones, dropping some. The sample lists 150,000 to 200,000 clones, around nine tenths seen once, with about 4.5% in the top ten. Specimen: peripheral blood. The origin of the receptors is a human donor in a cohort sampled during active COVID-19. Each CDR3 is given with its conserved first and last residue. The D gene is left open where the match is weak. Clone size is given for some rows only: seen once, a few or many times, or a class if the clone is expanded.

TRBV10-3,16,TRBJ1-1,.,.,TGTGCCATCAGTGAGAGGGGGGGCAGGGCCTCGCCTGAAGCTTTCTTT,CAISERGGRASPEAFF
TRBV5-1,14,TRBJ2-5,.,TRBD1,TGCGCCAGCGCCCTAGGGGGCAGGCAAGAGACCCAGTACTTC,CASALGGRQETQYF
TRBV7-9,14,TRBJ2-1,.,TRBD2,TGTGCCAGCAGCCCGGGACTAGCGGGAGGTGAGCAGTTCTTC,CASSPGLAGGEQFF
TRBV11-2,13,TRBJ1-6,.,.,TGTGCCAGCAGCGTATCAGGGAATTCACCCCTCCACTTT,CASSVSGNSPLHF
TRBV28,15,TRBJ2-5,.,.,TGTGCCAGCAGCACTACAGGGTGGATCTCGAAGACCCAGTACTTC,CASSTTGWISKTQYF
TRBV7-8,13,TRBJ1-2,once,.,TGTGCCAGCAGCCCTGGACAGCACTATGGCTACACCTTC,CASSPGQHYGYTF
TRBV2,17,TRBJ2-2,.,TRBD2,TGTGCCAGCAGTGTCCCCTCGGGGGGGCGTTACACCGGGGAGCTGTTTTTT,CASSVPSGGRYTGELFF
TRBV5-1,14,TRBJ1-4,.,TRBD1,TGCGCCAGCAGCTACGGGACAGGGAATGAAAAACTGTTTTTT,CASSYGTGNEKLFF
TRBV7-2,15,TRBJ2-7,many,TRBD2,TGTGCCAGCAGCTTCTTGGGCGGGGGGGCCGGCGAGCAGTACTTC,CASSFLGGGAGEQYF
TRBV6-6,15,TRBJ1-5,.,TRBD1,TGTGCCAGCAGTACGTCCGGGACAGTCAATCAGCCCCAGCATTTT,CASSTSGTVNQPQHF
TRBV7-2,17,TRBJ1-5,.,TRBD1,TGTGCCAGCAGCCCCCCAGGTGGGACAGGAGGCAATCAGCCCCAGCATTTT,CASSPPGGTGGNQPQHF
TRBV5-1,15,TRBJ2-3,.,.,TGCGCCAGCAGCAAACGACTGGATAGCACAGATACGCAGTATTTT,CASSKRLDSTDTQYF
TRBV4-3,15,TRBJ2-7,.,TRBD1,TGCGCCAGCAGCCTTGGGGGACAGGGGATCCACGAGCAGTACTTC,CASSLGGQGIHEQYF
TRBV14,13,TRBJ2-7,.,TRBD2,TGTGCCAGCAGCCATGCTGGGACTAGCGACTCGTACTTC,CASSHAGTSDSYF
TRBV11-2,14,TRBJ2-3,.,.,TGTGCCAGCAGCCATGGCGGGGGCACAGATACGCAGTATTTT,CASSHGGGTDTQYF
TRBV3-1/TRBV3-2,15,TRBJ1-2,.,.,TGTGCCAGCAGCCAAGATGGAACAGCTAACTATGGCTACACCTTC,CASSQDGTANYGYTF
TRBV12-3/TRBV12-4,12,TRBJ1-2,.,TRBD1,TGTGCCAGCAGCCCGACAGGGTTTGGCTACACCTTC,CASSPTGFGYTF
TRBV19,13,TRBJ2-7,.,TRBD1,TGTGCCAGTAGTAGCAGGACAGGGGGCGAGCAGTACTTC,CASSSRTGGEQYF
TRBV7-2,17,TRBJ2-1,.,TRBD2,TGTGCCAGCAGCTATCGAGCTGGGACTAACTCCTACAATGAGCAGTTCTTC,CASSYRAGTNSYNEQFF
TRBV10-1,16,TRBJ2-3,.,TRBD2,TGCGCCAGCAGTGAAAGTCAGCGGGGGTCGACAGATACGCAGTATTTT,CASSESQRGSTDTQYF
TRBV30,16,TRBJ2-6,.,.,TGTGCCTGGAGAGGCAGACAGTTCTCTGGGGCCAACGTCCTGACTTTC,CAWRGRQFSGANVLTF
TRBV27,16,TRBJ2-3,.,TRBD1,TGTGCCAGCAGTACGGACAGGGCTTTGAGCACAGATACGCAGTATTTT,CASSTDRALSTDTQYF
TRBV7-9,13,TRBJ1-1,.,.,TGTGCCAGCAGCCGGACAGAAAACACTGAAGCTTTCTTT,CASSRTENTEAFF
TRBV27,13,TRBJ1-6,.,.,TGTGCCAGCAGTTCACAGGGTAATTCACCCCTCCACTTT,CASSSQGNSPLHF
TRBV7-2,13,TRBJ2-7,few,.,TGTGCCAGCAGCCGGGACACCGCTCGCGAGCAGTACTTC,CASSRDTAREQYF
TRBV2,15,TRBJ2-1,.,TRBD1,TGTGCCAGCAGTGAAATCGGGACAGGGGGGAGTGAGCAGTTCTTC,CASSEIGTGGSEQFF
TRBV3-1/TRBV3-2,19,TRBJ1-3,.,TRBD1,TGTGCCAGCAGCCAGCGGGACAGGGCTTACTCAGGCTCTGGAAACACCATATATTTT,CASSQRDRAYSGSGNTIYF
TRBV6-2/TRBV6-3,17,TRBJ2-1,.,TRBD2,TGTGCCAGCAGTTACCCGAGCGGCGGGGGATCCTACAATGAGCAGTTCTTC,CASSYPSGGGSYNEQFF
TRBV11-2,13,TRBJ1-6,.,TRBD1,TGTGCCAGCAGCTTCAGGGGGCACTCACCCCTCCACTTT,CASSFRGHSPLHF
TRBV10-3,18,TRBJ2-6,few,.,TGTGCCATCAGTGAGCCGGGTATGAGTCTCCCTGGGGCCAACGTCCTGACTTTC,CAISEPGMSLPGANVLTF
TRBV2,15,TRBJ2-2,.,.,TGTGCCAGCAGTCCCCTCACTAGTAACACCGGGGAGCTGTTTTTT,CASSPLTSNTGELFF
TRBV7-2,14,TRBJ1-1,.,.,TGTGCCAGCAGCTTAGTCCTACTGAACACTGAAGCTTTCTTT,CASSLVLLNTEAFF
TRBV7-8,16,TRBJ2-2,.,.,TGTGCCAGCAGCTTAGGGAGGGGAGTATTTGCCGGGGAGCTGTTTTTT,CASSLGRGVFAGELFF
TRBV5-5,12,TRBJ1-4,.,.,TGTGCCAGCAGCTTGAGAGGGGGAGAACTGTTTTTT,CASSLRGGELFF
TRBV19,18,TRBJ2-6,.,TRBD2,TGTGCCAGTAGCTCTATAGCGGGCACGATTTCTGGGGCCAACGTCCTGACTTTC,CASSSIAGTISGANVLTF
TRBV2,18,TRBJ2-1,.,TRBD2,TGTGCCAGCAGTGAAGATTGGCCTAGCGGGCCTACCTACAATGAGCAGTTCTTC,CASSEDWPSGPTYNEQFF
TRBV5-1,14,TRBJ2-1,.,.,TGCGCCAGCAGGATCGGGGGGCACCATAATGAGCAGTTCTTC,CASRIGGHHNEQFF
TRBV7-6,17,TRBJ2-5,.,TRBD2,TGTGCCAGCAGCTTAGGTTTCAAGACTAGCGGGCAAGAGACCCAGTACTTC,CASSLGFKTSGQETQYF
TRBV28,14,TRBJ2-7,.,TRBD1,TGTGCCAGCAGAGACACAGGGGGCCCAGAGGAGCAGTACTTC,CASRDTGGPEEQYF
TRBV5-8,16,TRBJ2-7,.,TRBD2,TGTGCCAGCAGCTTGGGAGGTAGCGGGGGATCCTACGAGCAGTACTTC,CASSLGGSGGSYEQYF
TRBV10-2,13,TRBJ1-5,.,.,TGCGCCAGCAGTGGCTACGGGAATCAGCCCCAGCATTTT,CASSGYGNQPQHF
TRBV28,13,TRBJ1-2,once,TRBD1,TGTGCCTCCAATCGACAGGGAGACTATGGCTACACCTTC,CASNRQGDYGYTF
TRBV18,16,TRBJ2-1,once,TRBD2,TGTGCCAGCTCACCACGAACTAGCGGGAACACCCATGAGCAGTTCTTC,CASSPRTSGNTHEQFF
TRBV28,17,TRBJ1-2,.,TRBD1,TGTGCCAGCAGTTCCCTCCCCTCGGACAGGGATAATCATGGCTACACCTTC,CASSSLPSDRDNHGYTF
TRBV9,13,TRBJ1-2,.,.,TGTGCCAGCAGCGCCTTAGGACACGGCGGCTACACCTTC,CASSALGHGGYTF
TRBV27,15,TRBJ2-1,.,TRBD1,TGTGCCAGCACCCCTCACCGACAGGGTATGAATGAGCAGTTCTTC,CASTPHRQGMNEQFF
TRBV27,14,TRBJ2-7,many,.,TGTGCCAGCAGTTTACGAGGGTTTTCCTACGAGCAGTACTTC,CASSLRGFSYEQYF
TRBV6-5,14,TRBJ1-3,.,TRBD1,TGTGCCAGCAGTTTAGACAGGGTTGGAAACACCATATATTTT,CASSLDRVGNTIYF
TRBV30,13,TRBJ2-2,.,TRBD1,TGTGCCTGGGGGACAGTGGGCACCGGGGAGCTGTTTTTT,CAWGTVGTGELFF
TRBV30,14,TRBJ2-1,.,.,TGTGCCTGGACTCGGGCGGGATCCTACAATGAGCAGTTCTTC,CAWTRAGSYNEQFF
TRBV6-6,12,TRBJ1-1,.,.,TGTGCCAGCAGTTACGGGGCGGTAGAAGCTTTCTTT,CASSYGAVEAFF